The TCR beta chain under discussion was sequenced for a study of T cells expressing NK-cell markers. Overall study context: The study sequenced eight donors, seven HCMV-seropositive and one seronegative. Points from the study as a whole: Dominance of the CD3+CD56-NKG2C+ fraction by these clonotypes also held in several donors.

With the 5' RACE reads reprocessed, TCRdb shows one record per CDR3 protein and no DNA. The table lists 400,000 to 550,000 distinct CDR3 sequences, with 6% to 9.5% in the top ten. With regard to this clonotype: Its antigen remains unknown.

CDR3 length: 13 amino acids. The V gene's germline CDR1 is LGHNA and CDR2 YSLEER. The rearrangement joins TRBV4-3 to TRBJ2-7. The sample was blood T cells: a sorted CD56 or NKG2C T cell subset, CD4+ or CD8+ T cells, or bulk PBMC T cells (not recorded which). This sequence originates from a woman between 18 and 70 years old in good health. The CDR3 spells CASSQDLRYEQYF.